The entry that follows covers one TCR beta chain sequence. The CDR3 consists of 15 residues. V lost 2 bases and J 3 bases, leaving 14 bases between the germline ends. CDR1 and CDR2 (germline): MNHEY, SMNVEV (reference sequence). The age range of participants was about 18 to 89 years, with residence in about 25 US areas. Cohorts were assigned according to the clinical history that participants reported. These data are taken from a study of blood T cell repertoires in COVID-19. Study in general: Donors in the United States, Italy and Spain gave samples during acute or convalescent COVID-19. The analysed material was cDNA or gDNA that came from T cells, B-cell-depleted T cells, or PBMCs.

Sequencing was performed with immunoSEQ multiplex PCR; in TCRdb, only in-frame clones are kept and a portion is missing. The data hold some 260,000 clones, with roughly 90% observed a single time. The receptor was derived from a woman in her 30s with acute COVID-19. The source material was PBMCs or T cells enriched from blood (not recorded which). The rearrangement links TRBV27 to TRBJ2-7; no reliable D call. This CDR3 is CASSLNARIGYEQYF. CDR3 nucleotides: TGTGCCAGCAGTTTAAATGCTAGAATCGGCTACGAGCAGTACTTC.